The TCR beta chain under discussion was sequenced for a study of cytomegalovirus exposure and HLA in healthy donors. The CDR3 length is 11 residues. The V and J ends lost 3 bases and 12 bases, in that order; junction bases with no gene match: 4. Germline CDR1 is MDHEN and CDR2 is SYDVKM. PCR involved 60 Vbeta and 13 Jbeta primers. Assay used: immunoSEQ multiplex PCR; TCRdb lists only in-frame clones, some missing. The sample lists roughly 130,000 clones; around 67% were seen once. This clone was seen only once. The clonotype comes from a woman aged 40 to 50 in good health and CMV-seropositive. The chain couples TRBV28 to TRBJ2-7; TRBD1 aligns across 8 bases. The specimen was PBMCs. The CDR3 sequence is CASSFGQGWYF. CDR3 sequence (DNA): TGTGCCAGCAGTTTCGGACAGGGTTGGTACTTC.